This TCR beta chain was documented in a study of molecular identifiers for immune sequencing clone quantification. Bulk TCR libraries used previously described methods and listed TCR primers. MiXCR was run by TCRdb on the PCR reads, yielding one entry per CDR3 protein. The table includes 600,000 to 650,000 distinct CDR3 sequences, less than 20% detected once. This clonotype was seen at least ten times. Its antigen is as yet unknown. Regarding the study as a whole: Clonotypes topping 20 RNA copies carried over 97% of effector molecules but under 1% of naive ones.

The authors sorted naive CD8 T cells as CD8+CD4-CCR7+CD45RA+. The sample comprised naive CD8+ T cells from blood, with Jurkat cell RNA spiked in. As to subset: FACS-sorted CD8+CD4-CCR7+CD45RA+ naive T cells. The receptor was isolated from a human donor in good health. Some libraries in this study had Jurkat cell RNA spiked in.

As DNA, the CDR3 is TGTGCCAGCAGCCACGGGGGATCGGGACAGCCCCAGCATTTT. Protein sequence: CASSHGGSGQPQHF. The J gene is TRBJ1-5, the V gene TRBV13; D is perhaps TRBD1 (5 bases). Germline CDR1 reads PRHDT; CDR2 reads FYEKMQ (reference sequence). The germline V and J ends were trimmed by 5 bases and 7 bases, with 15 bases remaining between them. The CDR3 totals 14 residues.